These T cell receptor beta chains were read from a single sample in a study of T cells in Graves' hyperthyroidism and ophthalmopathy. TCRdb re-derived calls from the multiplex PCR reads in MiXCR, one entry per CDR3 protein. The data show more than 600,000 distinct CDR3 sequences, about 16% seen once. The sample taken for sequencing was blood. The receptors were gathered from a man aged 18-30 years with Graves' hyperthyroidism. Each CDR3 is given with its conserved first and last residue. Each record gives: clone size, J gene, V gene, D gene, CDR3 protein, CDR3 DNA. A D gene is named only where the DNA matches it firmly. Clone sizes are given selectively: once, few, many, or a class where the clone is expanded.

.	TRBJ2-1	TRBV5-8	TRBD2	CASTGSSGSRDEQFF	TGTGCCAGCACCGGGAGCAGCGGGAGTAGGGATGAGCAGTTCTTC
few	TRBJ1-6	TRBV28	.	CASTRGLNSPLHF	TGTGCCAGCACTCGAGGGCTCAATTCACCCCTCCACTTT
.	TRBJ1-4	TRBV29-1	.	CSVGVTNEKLFF	TGCAGCGTTGGAGTGACTAATGAAAAACTGTTTTTT
few	TRBJ1-6	TRBV28	TRBD1	CASSFGTDNSPLHF	TGTGCCAGCAGTTTCGGGACAGATAATTCACCCCTCCACTTT
many	TRBJ2-1	TRBV29-1	TRBD2	CSAEGREVGQFF	TGCAGCGCCGAGGGCCGGGAGGTCGGGCAGTTCTTC
.	TRBJ2-7	TRBV10-1	.	CASSPGPYSSYEQYF	TGCGCCAGCAGCCCCGGTCCGTATAGCTCCTACGAGCAGTACTTC
.	TRBJ1-2	TRBV12-3/TRBV12-4	.	CASSPRTVGGYTF	TGTGCCAGCAGTCCCAGGACAGTCGGTGGCTACACCTTC
.	TRBJ2-2	TRBV15	.	CATSREGPGELFF	TGTGCCACCAGCAGAGAAGGGCCCGGGGAGCTGTTTTTT
.	TRBJ2-3	TRBV12-3/TRBV12-4	TRBD2	CASRTSGPIQATQYF	TGTGCCAGCAGGACTAGCGGGCCTATTCAGGCTACGCAGTATTTT
.	TRBJ2-1	TRBV7-8	TRBD2	CASSLARRELDNEQFF	TGTGCCAGCAGCTTGGCGCGGCGGGAGTTGGACAATGAGCAGTTCTTC
few	TRBJ2-7	TRBV4-2	TRBD2	CASSASGTSGAAYEQYF	TGTGCCAGCAGCGCCTCCGGGACTAGCGGAGCCGCCTACGAGCAGTACTTC
few	TRBJ2-7	TRBV19	TRBD2	CASGIGAGGPYEQYF	TGTGCCAGTGGTATAGGGGCGGGAGGGCCCTACGAGCAGTACTTC
many	TRBJ2-7	TRBV11-2	.	CASRPGSGYEQYF	TGTGCCAGCAGGCCGGGTAGCGGTTACGAGCAGTACTTC
.	TRBJ2-3	TRBV5-1	.	CASSPGHRISTDTQYF	TGCGCCAGCAGCCCGGGACACCGAATAAGCACAGATACGCAGTATTTT
.	TRBJ2-1	TRBV29-1	TRBD1	CSVEGQTYNEQFF	TGCAGCGTTGAGGGACAGACCTACAATGAGCAGTTCTTC